These 21 T cell receptor beta chains were all obtained from the same sample, sequenced in a study of CD8 T cells in Susac syndrome. Reverse transcription of roughly 0.5 to 1 ug RNA used random hexamers. TCRdb independently ran MiXCR on the immunoSEQ multiplex PCR reads; one entry per CDR3 protein. The data show 110,000 or so distinct CDR3 sequences, with under 95% seen just once and 0.12% held by the top ten. The specimen sequenced was CD8+ T cells from PBMCs. The origin of the receptors is a human donor in good health.

The V call is TRBV7-9, the J call TRBJ2-5; the match to TRBD1 covers 8 bases. Germline lookup yields CDR1 SEHNR and CDR2 FQNEAQ (reference sequence). The V segment lost 4 bases and the J segment 4 bases; nucleotides outside the gene matches: 5. There are 14 residues in the CDR3. The CDR3 nucleotides are TGTGCCAGCAGCTCAACGACAGGGGCAGAGACCCAGTACTTC. Protein product: CASSSTTGAETQYF. Using reference TRBV7-9 and TRBJ2-5 for the parts outside the CDR3, the full variable domain is DTGVSQNPRHKITKRGQNVTFRCDPISEHNRLYWYRQTLGQGPEFLTYFQNEAQLEKSRLLSDRFSAERPKGSFSTLEIQRTEQGDSAMYLCASSSTTGAETQYFGPGTRLLVL.

The chain uses TRBV5-1 and TRBJ1-1; D call uncertain. Germline V gene sequence: CDR1 SGHRS, CDR2 YFSETQ. V was cut by 0 bases and J by 0 bases, with 12 bases left in between. This CDR3 has 16 amino acids. The CDR3 here is CASSLGGFGLNTEAFF. The DNA of the CDR3 is TGCGCCAGCAGCTTGGGTGGGTTTGGGTTGAACACTGAAGCTTTCTTT.

The rearrangement uses TRBV20-1 and TRBJ2-1, with D perhaps assigned TRBD1 or TRBD2 (6 bases each). V was shortened by 3 bases and J by 5 bases, with 14 bases between the two germline ends. In germline, CDR1 is DFQATT, CDR2 SNEGSKA (reference sequence). CDR3 length equals 14 residues. CDR3 sequence reads: CSARSGAGNNEQFF. The CDR3, as DNA: TGCAGTGCTAGGTCGGGGGCAGGGAACAATGAGCAGTTCTTC.

The rearrangement links TRBV28 to TRBJ1-2, with a tentative D call TRBD1 (5 bases). This CDR3 is built from 16 residues. V was pared by 4 bases and J by 2 bases, with 17 bases between. Per germline, CDR1 MDHEN and CDR2 SYDVKM. Here the CDR3 reads CASSSNRQPTNYGYTF. CDR3 in DNA: TGTGCCAGCAGTTCAAACCGACAGCCTACAAACTATGGCTACACCTTC.

The chain carries TRBV29-1 and TRBJ1-1; D is uncertain. CDR3 size: 11 residues. V gave up 3 bases and J gave up 0 bases, with 2 bases separating them. CDR1 and CDR2 (germline): SQVTM, ANQGSEA. The CDR3 nucleotides read TGCAGCGTTGAGCTGAACACTGAAGCTTTCTTT. This gives the protein CSVELNTEAFF.

The V and J genes are TRBV5-1 and TRBJ1-3, with D possibly being TRBD1 (5 bases). Germline V CDR1 and CDR2: SGHRS, YFSETQ. V was clipped by 4 bases and J by 3 bases, with 17 bases between them. The CDR3 sequence is 16 residues long. For the CDR3, the DNA is TGCGCCAGCAGCCTCACCAGGGCCGACCTTGGAAACACCATATATTTT. Amino acid sequence: CASSLTRADLGNTIYF.

CDR3: CASSPRLENTEAFF. The CDR3 DNA sequence: TGTGCCAGCAGCCCCCGGCTCGAGAACACTGAAGCTTTCTTT. The chain has TRBV5-5 and TRBJ1-1; D ambiguous. The V end was cut by 4 bases, the J end by 1 base, with 11 bases between. Germline assignment: CDR1 SGHKS and CDR2 YYEKEE (reference sequence). This CDR3 region has 14 residues.

The chain carries TRBV29-1 and TRBJ2-5; D possibly corresponds to TRBD1 (6 bases). V lost 3 bases and J lost 5, with 7 bases in between. Germline loops: CDR1 SQVTM, CDR2 ANQGSEA. The CDR3 contains 11 residues. Written as DNA, the CDR3 is TGCAGCGTTGAGAGGGGGGAGACCCAGTACTTC. The encoded protein is CSVERGETQYF.

The CDR3 DNA is TGTGCCAGCAGCACACCGGGACAGCAAGCTTTCTTT. Protein: CASSTPGQQAFF. The chain links TRBV5-4 to TRBJ1-1, with 7 bases that match TRBD1. The trim removed 4 bases at V and 9 bases at J, leaving 6 bases unmatched. Germline CDR1 and CDR2: SGHNT and YYREEE (reference sequence). The CDR3 runs to 12 residues.

The chain combines TRBV5-1 with TRBJ2-1; D is unresolved. The CDR3 sequence is 15 residues long. Germline CDR1 SGHRS, CDR2 YFSETQ. V was trimmed by 0 bases and J by 8 bases, leaving 15 bases between them. The CDR3 loop is CASSLDGVGTDEQFF. The CDR3 nucleotides are TGCGCCAGCAGCTTGGATGGGGTTGGAACCGATGAGCAGTTCTTC. Full variable domain (outside the CDR3, taken from reference TRBV5-1 and TRBJ2-1): KAGVTQTPRYLIKTRGQQVTLSCSPISGHRSVSWYQQTPGQGLQFLFEYFSETQRNKGNFPGRFSGRQFSNSRSEMNVSTLELGDSALYLCASSLDGVGTDEQFFGPGTRLTVL.

The rearrangement joins TRBV5-1 to TRBJ2-1; 14 bases agree with TRBD2. CDR1 and CDR2 (germline): SGHRS, YFSETQ. V lost 2 bases and J lost 3; bases outside the gene matches: 10. The CDR3 runs 19 residues. The CDR3 sequence is CASSLAGLAGARNYNEQFF. CDR3 sequence (DNA): TGCGCCAGCAGCTTAGCGGGACTAGCGGGAGCGCGGAACTACAATGAGCAGTTCTTC.

This sequence joins TRBV20-1 and TRBJ1-1, with 8 bases matching TRBD1. The CDR3 contains 13 residues. The germline CDR1 and CDR2 sequences are DFQATT and SNEGSKA (reference sequence). DNA of the CDR3: TGCAACCCGAAGACAGGGGTTAACACTGAAGCTTTCTTT. This codes for CNPKTGVNTEAFF.

J is TRBJ2-3 and V is TRBV11-2; 15 bases are a match to TRBD2. Germline V gene sequence: CDR1 SGHAT, CDR2 FQNNGV. CDR3 size: 16 residues. The V segment lost 5 bases and the J segment 6 bases; nucleotides outside the gene matches: 6. The CDR3 spells CASSHGTSGRRDTQYF. In nucleotides, the CDR3 is TGTGCCAGCAGCCATGGGACTAGCGGGAGGAGGGATACGCAGTATTTT.

This chain uses TRBV29-1 with TRBJ1-1, with 8 positions matching TRBD1. J was trimmed by 0 bases and V by 7 bases; bases with no gene match: 25. Germline V lookup: CDR1 SQVTM, CDR2 ANQGSEA. The CDR3 has 20 residues. The CDR3 DNA reads as TGCAGCGGGGTGGGGACAGGCCAGTTATGGCTTTCAAGCGTGAACACTGAAGCTTTCTTT. This encodes CSGVGTGQLWLSSVNTEAFF.

The chain carries TRBV11-2 and TRBJ1-1; D is uncertain. Trimming stripped 4 bases from V and 1 base from J, with 10 bases between. CDR1 and CDR2 (germline): SGHAT, FQNNGV. CDR3 length equals 14 residues. CDR3 in amino acids: CASSSQGWNTEAFF. The CDR3 nucleotides read TGTGCCAGCAGCTCCCAAGGCTGGAACACTGAAGCTTTCTTT.

This chain joins TRBV5-4 and TRBJ2-5, with TRBD2 matching 7 bases. This CDR3 is 14 amino acids long. Germline lookup yields CDR1 SGHNT and CDR2 YYREEE (reference sequence). V was clipped by 3 bases and J by 2 bases; unmatched bases: 4. Here the CDR3 reads CASSSGSGQETQYF. The CDR3 DNA sequence: TGTGCCAGCAGCTCAGGTAGCGGGCAAGAGACCCAGTACTTC. Full variable domain (missing parts from reference TRBV5-4 and TRBJ2-5): ETGVTQSPTHLIKTRGQQVTLRCSSQSGHNTVSWYQQALGQGPQFIFQYYREEENGRGNFPPRFSGLQFPNYSSELNVNALELDDSALYLCASSSGSGQETQYFGPGTRLLVL.

The chain has TRBV5-1 and TRBJ2-5; D is unresolved. CDR1 SGHRS and CDR2 YFSETQ come from the germline V gene. V was clipped by 4 bases and J by 1 base, with 5 bases between them. This CDR3 spans 12 amino acids. In nucleotides, the CDR3 is TGCGCCAGCAGCCCGTCCCAAGAGACCCAGTACTTC. Translation gives CASSPSQETQYF.

A single count supports this clonotype. The V gene is TRBV11-3, the J gene TRBJ2-2; D not certain. The V end lost 8 bases, the J end lost 0 bases, and 7 bases lay between the germline ends. This CDR3 has 13 amino acids. Germline-derived CDR1 and CDR2 are SGHNT and YENEEA. CDR3 coding DNA: TGTGCCAGCGACCAGCCGAACACCGGGGAGCTGTTTTTT. Translating it yields CASDQPNTGELFF.

This clonotype was recorded a few times. This sequence joins TRBV19 and TRBJ2-3; D might be TRBD1 (6 bases). The V end lost 4 bases, the J end lost 1 base, and 6 bases lay between the germline ends. This CDR3 has 13 residues. CDR1 is LNHDA, CDR2 SQIVND, per germline (reference sequence). The CDR3 is CASSNRGTDTQYF. The CDR3 DNA is TGTGCCAGTAGTAACAGGGGCACAGATACGCAGTATTTT.

V is TRBV4-3 and J is TRBJ1-2; D is possibly TRBD1 (5 bases). Between the trimmed V and J ends, which lost 4 bases and 5 bases, there was a span of 11 bases. Per the germline V gene, CDR1 is LGHNA and CDR2 is YSLEER. The CDR3 sequence is 13 residues long. CDR3 loop: CASSRDLRYGYTF. As DNA, the CDR3 is TGCGCCAGCAGCCGGGACCTACGATATGGCTACACCTTC.

The DNA of the CDR3 is TGTGCCAGCAATTCACAGGCCGGGGAGCTGTTTTTT. Protein product: CASNSQAGELFF. The chain links TRBV28 to TRBJ2-2; tentatively, D is TRBD1 (5 bases). This CDR3 is built from 12 residues. Per germline, CDR1 MDHEN and CDR2 SYDVKM. The V end lost 7 bases, the J end lost 6 bases, and 9 bases lay between the germline ends. Complete variable domain (other parts from reference TRBV28 and TRBJ2-2): DVKVTQSSRYLVKRTGEKVFLECVQDMDHENMFWYRQDPGLGLRLIYFSYDVKMKEKGDIPEGYSVSREKKERFSLILESASTNQTSMYLCASNSQAGELFFGEGSRLTVL.